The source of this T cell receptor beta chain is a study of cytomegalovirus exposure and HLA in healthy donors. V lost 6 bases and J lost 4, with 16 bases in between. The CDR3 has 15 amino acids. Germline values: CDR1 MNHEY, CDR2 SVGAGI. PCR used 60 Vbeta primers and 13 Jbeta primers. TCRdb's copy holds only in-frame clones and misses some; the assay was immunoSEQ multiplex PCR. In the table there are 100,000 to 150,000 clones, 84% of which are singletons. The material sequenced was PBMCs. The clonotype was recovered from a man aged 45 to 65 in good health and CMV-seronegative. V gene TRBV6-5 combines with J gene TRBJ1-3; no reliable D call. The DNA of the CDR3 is TGTGCCAGCAGCCTGGGTAGGGCGGGAGGAAACACCATATATTTT. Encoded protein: CASSLGRAGGNTIYF.